The 13 T cell receptor beta chains presented below share a single source sample, sequenced in a study of control samples from healthy donors and cancer patients. Using immunoSEQ multiplex PCR, the repertoire was profiled, and TCRdb retains in-frame clones only, with some absent. The sample carries under 150,000 clones, roughly 91% recorded once. The sample was PBMCs. The receptors originated from a man aged 50-60 years with head and neck cancer.

The J gene is TRBJ2-1, the V gene TRBV25-1, with D tentatively TRBD1 (5 bases). The CDR3 extends over 16 amino acids. Trimming cost V 6 bases and J 0 bases, with 15 bases left between them. Germline CDR1 MGHDK, CDR2 SYGVNS. CDR3 region: CASSLKGVSSYNEQFF. As DNA, the CDR3 is TGTGCCAGCAGCCTAAAAGGGGTGAGCTCCTACAATGAGCAGTTCTTC.

The CDR3 protein is CATSRTTGGFYNEQFF. DNA for the CDR3: TGTGCCACCAGCAGAACGACAGGGGGCTTCTACAATGAGCAGTTCTTC. This chain joins TRBV15 and TRBJ2-1; 10 nucleotides line up with TRBD1. Trimming removed 2 bases from V and 3 bases from J; junction bases left unmatched: 4. Germline lookup yields CDR1 LNHNV and CDR2 YYDKDF (reference sequence). The CDR3 is 16 amino acids.

This clone was recorded once. The chain links TRBV7-3 to TRBJ2-2; tentatively, D is TRBD1 or TRBD2 (5 bases each). CDR3 length equals 16 residues. Germline lookup yields CDR1 SGHTA and CDR2 FQGTGA. V was clipped by 5 bases and J by 4 bases, with 17 bases between them. CDR3 sequence (DNA): TGTGCCAGCAGCCAGAGGGGCAACCTGGGCACCGGGGAGCTGTTTTTT. Residues: CASSQRGNLGTGELFF.

The rearrangement links TRBV4-1 to TRBJ1-4, with no clear D. The CDR3 consists of 16 residues. Germline V gene sequence: CDR1 MGHRA, CDR2 YSYEKL. Trimming pared 0 bases from V and 8 bases from J, leaving 16 bases between. The CDR3 nucleotides read TGCGCCAGCAGCCAAGATAGGCTGGGTATAAGCGAAAAACTGTTTTTT. Translated: CASSQDRLGISEKLFF.

DNA for the CDR3: TGTGCCAGCAGTGAATTAGGGGGCTCAGTCAATCAGCCCCAGCATTTT. It is translated as CASSELGGSVNQPQHF. The chain is built from TRBV2 and TRBJ1-5, with TRBD1 identical over 7 bases. Looked up from germline, CDR1 is SNHLY and CDR2 is FYNNEI. CDR3 length equals 16 residues. Unmatched junction bases numbered 7, after V lost 2 bases and J lost 3 bases.

V and J are TRBV5-6 and TRBJ1-5, with 9 nucleotides matching TRBD1. This CDR3 is 14 amino acids long. The V gene end was trimmed by 6 bases and the J gene end by 6 bases; junction bases not matched to a gene: 7. The V gene's germline CDR1 is SGHDT and CDR2 YYEEEE. Here the CDR3 DNA reads TGTGCCAGCACGAGGACAGGGGAGGGTCAGCCCCAGCATTTT. Translation gives CASTRTGEGQPQHF.

J is TRBJ2-3 and V is TRBV9; no reliable D call. Trimming pared 0 bases from V and 0 bases from J, leaving 8 bases between. The length of the CDR3 is 15 residues. Germline CDR1 SGDLS, CDR2 YYNGEE. The CDR3: CASSVVGQSTDTQYF. Here the CDR3 DNA reads TGTGCCAGCAGCGTAGTTGGTCAAAGCACAGATACGCAGTATTTT.

The chain uses TRBV29-1 and TRBJ2-3; TRBD2 aligns across 12 bases. Germline values: CDR1 SQVTM, CDR2 ANQGSEA. The CDR3 extends over 14 amino acids. J lost 6 bases, V lost 4 bases, and 5 bases had no gene match. In nucleotides, the CDR3 is TGCAGCGTTGGTGCGGGGACTAGCGGGGATACGCAGTATTTT. Residues: CSVGAGTSGDTQYF.

This rearrangement joins TRBV7-8 to TRBJ1-1, with D perhaps TRBD1 (5 bases). Germline CDR1 is SGHVS and CDR2 is FQNEAQ. Trimming left V 5 bases short and J 7 bases short, with 14 bases between. The CDR3 is made up of 13 amino acids. The CDR3 region has the DNA TGTGCCAGCAGCGGACATAGGACCATTGAAGCTTTCTTT. Translated, it gives CASSGHRTIEAFF.

This sequence joins TRBV19 and TRBJ1-6, with D perhaps TRBD1 (6 bases). The V gene's germline CDR1 is LNHDA and CDR2 SQIVND (reference sequence). The CDR3 is made up of 15 amino acids. V dropped 6 bases and J dropped 7 bases, with 16 bases sitting between them. The CDR3 DNA sequence: TGTGCCAGTAGCAGTCGGGGGGCTGGCAATTCACCCCTCCACTTT. Its protein product is CASSSRGAGNSPLHF. Combining the CDR3 with reference TRBV19 and TRBJ1-6 gives the whole variable domain DGGITQSPKYLFRKEGQNVTLSCEQNLNHDAMYWYRQDPGQGLRLIYYSQIVNDFQKGDIAEGYSVSREKKESFPLTVTSAQKNPTAFYLCASSSRGAGNSPLHFGNGTRLTVT.

V usage is TRBV28 and J usage is TRBJ2-7; D is possibly TRBD1 (5 bases). The germline gives CDR1 MDHEN, CDR2 SYDVKM. The CDR3 totals 13 residues. V lost 3 bases and J 6 bases, leaving 12 bases between the germline ends. The CDR3 reads CASSLLLGAEQYF. In nucleotides, the CDR3 is TGTGCCAGCAGTTTGCTTCTAGGGGCCGAGCAGTACTTC.

This chain links TRBV6-5 with TRBJ1-4; the D gene is possibly TRBD1 (5 bases). Trimming took 2 bases from V and 3 from J, leaving 13 bases between them. Germline V lookup: CDR1 MNHEY, CDR2 SVGAGI. The CDR3 loop spans 16 amino acids. In DNA form, the CDR3 reads TGTGCCAGCAGTTACGGGGTGGGGACGTCTAATGAAAAACTGTTTTTT. Its translation is CASSYGVGTSNEKLFF.

The chain employs TRBV6-2 or TRBV6-3 and TRBJ2-7, with D perhaps matching TRBD2 (5 bases). The CDR3 runs to 15 residues. Germline V lookup: CDR1 MNHEY, CDR2 SVGEGT. The ends were cut back, 6 bases at V and 4 bases at J, with 19 bases in the middle. The CDR3 is CASSHHLRVNYEQYF. CDR3 nucleotide sequence: TGTGCCAGCAGCCATCATCTGAGGGTTAATTACGAGCAGTACTTC.